This TCR beta chain derives from a study of Graves' ophthalmopathy and Graves' hyperthyroidism. TCR beta CDR3 regions were amplified from RNA transcripts. HTBI-primed RT-PCR formed the first round, and a multiplex PCR formed the second. One entry per CDR3 protein results from TCRdb running MiXCR on the multiplex PCR reads. This table holds nearly 400,000 distinct CDR3 sequences, 15% to 20% found once. The CDR3 runs 13 residues. Germline CDR1 DFQATT, CDR2 SNEGSKA (reference sequence). Comment on this clonotype: Its antigen remains unidentified. An end of the junction does not agree with germline; a read error may underlie this.

Findings of the study overall: A 13-signature model separated ophthalmopathy from stable hyperthyroidism, about 88% sensitivity, just over 80% specificity.

The chain links TRBV20-1 to TRBJ2-3; D possibly uses TRBD1 or TRBD2 (5 bases each). The specimen sequenced was peripheral blood. This receptor was taken from a woman aged 18-29 years with Graves' ophthalmopathy. The chain's CDR3 is CSARFRGTYTQYF. The CDR3 DNA sequence: TGCAGTGCTAGGTTCCGGGGCACATATACGCAGTATTTT.